Listed here are 30 T cell receptor beta chains from one sample, sequenced in a study of blood T cell repertoires in COVID-19. Method: immunoSEQ multiplex PCR; TCRdb's copy keeps in-frame clones and lacks some. The sample has around 370,000 clones, 88% seen once; the top ten hold more than 0.95%. The specimen was PBMCs or T cells enriched from blood (not recorded which). These receptors were taken from a woman younger than 35 who had recovered from COVID-19.

The chain is built from TRBV11-3 and TRBJ2-5; a weak D match, TRBD2 (7 bases). Germline V CDR1 and CDR2: SGHNT, YENEEA. The V end was cut by 1 base, the J end by 2 bases, with 11 bases between. CDR3 length equals 15 residues. The CDR3 region is CASSLARGPQETQYF. The CDR3 bases are TGTGCCAGCAGCTTAGCGCGGGGGCCTCAAGAGACCCAGTACTTC. The full variable domain, in which reference TRBV11-3 and TRBJ2-5 provide the parts outside the CDR3, is EAGVVQSPRYKIIEKKQPVAFWCNPISGHNTLYWYLQNLGQGPELLIRYENEEAVDDSQLPKDRFSAERLKGVDSTLKIQPAELGDSAVYLCASSLARGPQETQYFGPGTRLLVL.

V gene TRBV6-2 or TRBV6-3 combines with J gene TRBJ2-7; D possibly corresponds to TRBD1 (5 bases). Germline V gives CDR1 MNHEY, CDR2 SVGEGT. CDR3 size: 15 residues. Trimming took 6 bases from V and 2 from J, leaving 17 bases between them. The CDR3 region has the DNA TGTGCCAGCAGCCTACCGGCAGGGATCCCCTACGAGCAGTACTTC. Translating gives CASSLPAGIPYEQYF.

The chain joins TRBV24-1 to TRBJ2-5; D may be TRBD1 (6 bases). Germline CDR1 and CDR2: KGHDR and SFDVKD. V lost 8 bases and J 0 bases, leaving 12 bases between the germline ends. The CDR3 consists of 14 residues. The CDR3 DNA sequence: TGTGCCACCAATAAAGGGACAAACCAAGAGACCCAGTACTTC. It translates to CATNKGTNQETQYF.

The V gene is TRBV4-2, the J gene TRBJ1-1; no clear D gene. Trimming pared 0 bases from V and 5 bases from J, leaving 10 bases between. This CDR3 contains 14 residues. The V gene's germline CDR1 is LGHNA and CDR2 YNFKEQ. CDR3 in DNA: TGTGCCAGCAGCCAAGAGTACCAGGCAACTGAAGCTTTCTTT. Amino acid sequence: CASSQEYQATEAFF.

This clone is a singleton in its sample. The V and J genes are TRBV9 and TRBJ2-5, with 7 bases aligning to TRBD1. The CDR3 is 14 residues long. V trimming: 1 base; J trimming: 2 bases; junction bases outside the gene matches: 2. Per germline, CDR1 SGDLS and CDR2 YYNGEE. CDR3 sequence reads: CASSVRGRQETQYF. Here the CDR3 DNA reads TGTGCCAGCAGCGTAAGGGGGCGGCAAGAGACCCAGTACTTC.

The V call is TRBV19, the J call TRBJ1-1, with D tentatively TRBD1 (6 bases). Trimming removed 0 bases at V and 3 bases at J, with 14 bases between. The CDR3 is made up of 16 amino acids. CDR1 is LNHDA, CDR2 SQIVND, per germline (reference sequence). CDR3 loop: CASSIDRGQPHTEAFF. As DNA, the CDR3 is TGTGCCAGTAGTATAGATAGGGGACAACCCCACACTGAAGCTTTCTTT.

The V call is TRBV7-3, the J call TRBJ1-2; TRBD1 matches at 7 bases. Unmatched junction bases numbered 7, after V lost 5 bases and J lost 4 bases. This CDR3 has 14 residues. The V gene's germline CDR1 is SGHTA and CDR2 FQGTGA. Here the CDR3 reads CASSPSPGGYGYTF. As DNA, the CDR3 is TGTGCCAGCAGCCCATCACCAGGGGGCTATGGCTACACCTTC.

The gene calls are TRBV7-6 and TRBJ1-6; 7 positions match TRBD1. The CDR3 has 16 amino acids. V shed 5 bases, J shed 5 bases, and the junction held 9 bases outside the gene matches. Germline CDR1 and CDR2: SGHVS and FNYEAQ. CDR3 DNA sequence: TGTGCCAGCAGCGCACAGACAGGGCGCCATAATTCACCCCTCCACTTT. Its protein product is CASSAQTGRHNSPLHF.

The rearrangement links TRBV9 to TRBJ1-5; TRBD1 is a possible D gene (5 bases). Germline CDR1 reads SGDLS; CDR2 reads YYNGEE. CDR3 length equals 15 residues. V was pared by 3 bases and J by 5 bases, with 15 bases between. The CDR3 coding sequence is TGTGCCAGCAGCGCGGACGCGGGGGTCGATCAGCCCCAGCATTTT. It encodes CASSADAGVDQPQHF.

The chain recombines TRBV11-1 with TRBJ2-2; 7 positions match TRBD2. The CDR3 has 16 residues. After removal of 0 bases from V and 2 bases from J, the junction contained 3 bases not matched to a gene. CDR1 and CDR2 (germline): SGHAT, FQDESV (reference sequence). CDR3 sequence reads: CASSLAGGTNTGELFF. DNA of the CDR3: TGTGCCAGCAGCTTAGCGGGGGGGACTAACACCGGGGAGCTGTTTTTT.

The chain employs TRBV30 and TRBJ1-1; D is possibly TRBD1 (5 bases). The CDR3 has 11 residues. Trimming cost V 6 bases and J 4 bases, with 9 bases left between them. Per germline, CDR1 GTSNPN and CDR2 SVGIG (reference sequence). The CDR3 loop reads CACREGTEAFF. The CDR3 nucleotides read TGTGCCTGCAGGGAGGGCACTGAAGCTTTCTTT.

The chain is built from TRBV15 and TRBJ1-2; 7 bases match TRBD1. V shed 5 bases and J 5 bases; nucleotides not matched to a gene: 8. Germline V gene lookup returns CDR1 LNHNV and CDR2 YYDKDF (reference sequence). The length of the CDR3 is 14 residues. As DNA, the CDR3 is TGTGCCACCAGCCCCCGGGACAGCCCTTATGGCTACACCTTC. As protein: CATSPRDSPYGYTF.

The chain recombines TRBV5-6 with TRBJ1-2; D might be TRBD1 (6 bases). Deletions cut 0 bases from V and 8 bases from J, with 14 bases between. CDR3 length: 14 amino acids. CDR1 and CDR2 (germline): SGHDT, YYEEEE. The CDR3 DNA reads as TGTGCCAGCAGCTTGGATACAGGGCAGGGGGGCTACACCTTC. Translating gives CASSLDTGQGGYTF.

The gene calls are TRBV6-6 and TRBJ2-1, with D unresolved. CDR1 is MNHNY and CDR2 is SVGAGI in the germline V gene (reference sequence). The germline V and J ends were trimmed by 2 bases and 0 bases, with 8 bases remaining between them. The CDR3 sequence is 15 residues long. The CDR3 here is CASSYRSSSYNEQFF. DNA for the CDR3: TGTGCCAGCAGTTACCGGAGCAGCTCCTACAATGAGCAGTTCTTC.

About this clone itself: Germline and junction disagree at one end, which may indicate a read error. This chain joins TRBV3-1 (or the pseudogene TRBV3-2) and TRBJ2-3; 8 positions agree with TRBD2. In germline, CDR1 is LGHDT, CDR2 YNNKEL (reference sequence). The CDR3 spans 15 residues. This CDR3 is CASRQRRGGTDTQYF. CDR3 DNA sequence: TGTGCCAGCCGCCAGAGGCGGGGGGGCACAGATACGCAGTATTTT.

This clone showed up just once. This chain joins TRBV24-1 and TRBJ1-1; 7 bases match TRBD1. This CDR3 has 14 residues. Germline V gene lookup returns CDR1 KGHDR and CDR2 SFDVKD. The V and J ends lost 2 bases and 5 bases, in that order; junction bases with no gene match: 4. CDR3 sequence: CATSDSGQKTEAFF. The CDR3 DNA reads TGTGCCACCAGTGATTCGGGACAGAAAACTGAAGCTTTCTTT.

The rearrangement joins TRBV7-8 to TRBJ1-1, with a weak D call TRBD1 (6 bases). This CDR3 spans 12 amino acids. Germline V gene lookup returns CDR1 SGHVS and CDR2 FQNEAQ. Trimming removed 4 bases at V and 7 bases at J, with 10 bases between. DNA of the CDR3: TGTGCCAGCAGCTCCCAGGACAGTGAAGCTTTCTTT. It yields the protein CASSSQDSEAFF.

V is TRBV19 and J is TRBJ1-3, with 10 bases aligning to TRBD1. The V gene end was trimmed by 3 bases and the J gene end by 0 bases; junction bases not matched to a gene: 2. CDR1 and CDR2 from the germline V gene are LNHDA and SQIVND (reference sequence). The CDR3 has 16 amino acids. The CDR3 DNA is TGTGCCAGTAGTATGGGACAGGGGATCTCTGGAAACACCATATATTTT. Residues: CASSMGQGISGNTIYF.

This clone occurred once. The V gene is TRBV28, the J gene TRBJ1-2; D possibly corresponds to TRBD1 (5 bases). This CDR3 comprises 14 residues. The V end lost 7 bases, the J end lost 13 bases, and 25 bases lay between the germline ends. Germline V gene data show CDR1 as MDHEN and CDR2 as SYDVKM. The CDR3 is CASTLQASPRGCTF. For the CDR3, the DNA is TGTGCCAGCACCCTACAGGCCTCCCCGCGGGGTTGCACCTTC.

V usage is TRBV7-3 and J usage is TRBJ2-1; D is unclear. This CDR3 comprises 18 residues. Germline V gene data show CDR1 as SGHTA and CDR2 as FQGTGA. V lost 7 bases, J lost 4 bases, and 26 bases lay in between. The CDR3 DNA reads as TGTGCCAGCAACCAAAACCCTTCGCCCATCGAGACTTACAATGAGCAGTTCTTC. It codes for CASNQNPSPIETYNEQFF.

J is TRBJ1-1 and V is TRBV6-1; D is unclear. Trimming stripped 1 base from V and 5 bases from J, with 26 bases between. Looked up from germline, CDR1 is MNHNS and CDR2 is SASEGT. The CDR3 length is 19 residues. CDR3 region: CASSEVISRSRARRTEAFF. The CDR3 nucleotides read TGTGCCAGCAGTGAAGTAATTAGTCGGTCAAGAGCAAGGAGGACTGAAGCTTTCTTT.

This chain joins TRBV4-1 and TRBJ2-3; the D gene is possibly TRBD1 (5 bases). The V end was cut by 0 bases, the J end by 0 bases, with 22 bases between. The CDR3 is made up of 20 amino acids. Germline V CDR1 and CDR2: MGHRA, YSYEKL. Written as DNA, the CDR3 is TGCGCCAGCAGCCAAGACAGGGCCAGACGATTTAAGCTTAGCACAGATACGCAGTATTTT. Its translation is CASSQDRARRFKLSTDTQYF.

This chain uses TRBV6-5 with TRBJ2-5; weak D call: TRBD1 (6 bases). The ends were cut back, 10 bases at V and 9 bases at J, with 18 bases in the middle. CDR1 and CDR2 (germline): MNHEY, SVGAGI. The CDR3 loop spans 12 amino acids. In DNA form, the CDR3 reads TGTGCCAACTCGGACAGCTCATGGGCCCAGTACTTC. Residues: CANSDSSWAQYF.

The chain links TRBV25-1 to TRBJ1-5; TRBD1 aligns across 7 bases. Losses at the gene ends were 4 bases for V and 2 bases for J; bases not matched to a gene: 5. Germline V gene data show CDR1 as MGHDK and CDR2 as SYGVNS. The length of the CDR3 is 15 residues. The CDR3 loop reads CASSATGTGNQPQHF. The CDR3 nucleotides are TGTGCCAGCAGTGCTACCGGGACAGGCAATCAGCCCCAGCATTTT.

The chain carries TRBV25-1 and TRBJ1-4, with D unclear. The CDR3 is made up of 14 amino acids. CDR1 is MGHDK and CDR2 is SYGVNS in the germline V gene. Trimming removed 7 bases at V and 4 bases at J, with 13 bases between. The CDR3 DNA reads as TGTGCCAGCACCCTCCGGAGGCATAATGAAAAACTGTTTTTT. Encoded protein: CASTLRRHNEKLFF.

The chain has TRBV2 and TRBJ1-4; D call uncertain. Germline V CDR1 and CDR2: SNHLY, FYNNEI. V lost 2 bases, J lost 2 bases, and 24 bases lay in between. The CDR3 runs 20 residues. For the CDR3, the DNA is TGTGCCAGCAGTGAATACGCCCTGGGAGGGATTGTTTCGACTAATGAAAAACTGTTTTTT. Encoded protein: CASSEYALGGIVSTNEKLFF.

This clone appeared a few times. The chain combines TRBV5-1 with TRBJ2-7, with TRBD1 matching over 10 bases. This CDR3 has 14 residues. Germline lookup yields CDR1 SGHRS and CDR2 YFSETQ. The J segment lost 2 bases and the V segment lost 3 bases, leaving 2 bases of the junction unmatched. CDR3 protein: CASSSGTGAYEQYF. CDR3 nucleotide sequence: TGCGCCAGCAGCTCGGGGACAGGGGCCTACGAGCAGTACTTC.

The count of this clone is one. This sequence joins TRBV7-6 and TRBJ2-3, with TRBD2 identical over 16 bases. The germline gives CDR1 SGHVS, CDR2 FNYEAQ. There are 19 residues in the CDR3. Losses at the gene ends were 4 bases for V and 6 bases for J; bases not matched to a gene: 13. In nucleotides, the CDR3 is TGTGCCAGCAGCTCACCGGGACTAGCGGGGGGGTGGTCCGGGGATACGCAGTATTTT. Encoded protein: CASSSPGLAGGWSGDTQYF.

V usage is TRBV7-3 and J usage is TRBJ2-2; possibly TRBD2 for D (5 bases). Trimming left V 0 bases short and J 5 bases short, with 16 bases between. CDR3 length: 17 amino acids. Germline V gene lookup returns CDR1 SGHTA and CDR2 FQGTGA. In DNA form, the CDR3 reads TGTGCCAGCAGCTTAACGGGAGAAGGCAGGTTGACCGGGGAGCTGTTTTTT. Protein: CASSLTGEGRLTGELFF.

This rearrangement joins TRBV7-9 to TRBJ2-3, with 7 positions matching TRBD2. The germline CDR1 and CDR2 sequences are SEHNR and FQNEAQ (reference sequence). V lost 5 bases and J lost 4; bases outside the gene matches: 12. The CDR3 runs 16 residues. The CDR3 reads CASSPVGRGSADTQYF. CDR3 nucleotides: TGTGCCAGCAGCCCAGTCGGGCGGGGGAGCGCAGATACGCAGTATTTT.